This TCR beta chain was observed in a study of T-cell reconstitution after alpha-beta-depleted transplantation in children. Between the trimmed V and J ends, which lost 4 bases and 6 bases, there was a span of 16 bases. The germline gives CDR1 ENHRY, CDR2 SYGVKD. The CDR3 runs to 15 residues. The authors prepared the TCRbeta library with unique molecular identifiers. One entry per CDR3 protein, called by TCRdb with MiXCR from the PCR reads. Of approximately 590,000 distinct CDR3 sequences listed, roughly a tenth are singletons. This clonotype was counted at least ten times. This specimen was PBMCs from the stem cell graft donor, taken from the stem cell graft. The rearrangement links TRBV10-3 to TRBJ2-1; D is undetermined. The TCR was taken from a human donor who donated a stem cell graft to a child with acute myeloid leukemia. The DNA for the CDR3 is TGTGCCATCAGTGGGCAAGTTGGAGTTGGCAATGAGCAGTTCTTC. Translating gives CAISGQVGVGNEQFF.